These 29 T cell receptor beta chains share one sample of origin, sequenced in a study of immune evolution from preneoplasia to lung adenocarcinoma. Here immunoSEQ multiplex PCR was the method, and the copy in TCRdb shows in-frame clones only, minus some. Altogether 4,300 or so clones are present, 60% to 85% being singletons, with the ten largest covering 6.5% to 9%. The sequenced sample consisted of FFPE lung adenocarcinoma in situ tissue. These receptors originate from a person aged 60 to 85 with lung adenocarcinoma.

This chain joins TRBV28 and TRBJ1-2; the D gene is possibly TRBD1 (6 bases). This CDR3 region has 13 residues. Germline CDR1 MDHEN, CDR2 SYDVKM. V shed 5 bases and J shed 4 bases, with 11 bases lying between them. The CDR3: CASSTGNIYGYTF. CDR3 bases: TGTGCCAGCAGTACAGGGAATATCTATGGCTACACCTTC.

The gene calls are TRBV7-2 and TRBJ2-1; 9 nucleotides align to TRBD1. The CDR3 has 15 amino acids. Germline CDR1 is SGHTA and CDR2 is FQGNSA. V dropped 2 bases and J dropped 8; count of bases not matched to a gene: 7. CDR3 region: CASSLLGQGLDEQFF. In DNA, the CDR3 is TGTGCCAGCAGCTTATTGGGACAGGGTTTAGATGAGCAGTTCTTC.

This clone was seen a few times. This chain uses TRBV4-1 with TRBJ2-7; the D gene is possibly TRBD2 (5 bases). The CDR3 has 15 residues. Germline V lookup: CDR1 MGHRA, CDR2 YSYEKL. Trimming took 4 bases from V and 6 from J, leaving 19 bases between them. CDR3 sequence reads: CASSPKDGVSGEQYF. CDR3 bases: TGCGCCAGCAGCCCCAAGGACGGGGTGTCGGGCGAGCAGTACTTC.

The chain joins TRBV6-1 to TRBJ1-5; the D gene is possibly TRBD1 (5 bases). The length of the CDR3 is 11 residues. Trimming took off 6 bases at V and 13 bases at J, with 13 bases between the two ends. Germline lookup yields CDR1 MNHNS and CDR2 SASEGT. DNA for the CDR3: TGTGCCAGCAGGGGGGACGTGCCTCAGCATTTT. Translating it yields CASRGDVPQHF.

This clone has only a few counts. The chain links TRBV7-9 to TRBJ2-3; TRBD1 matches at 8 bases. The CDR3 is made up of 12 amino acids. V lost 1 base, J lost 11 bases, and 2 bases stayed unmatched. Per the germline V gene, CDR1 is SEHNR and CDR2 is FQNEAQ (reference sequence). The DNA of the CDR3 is TGTGCCAGCAGCTTAGAGGACAGGGAGCAGTATTTT. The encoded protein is CASSLEDREQYF.

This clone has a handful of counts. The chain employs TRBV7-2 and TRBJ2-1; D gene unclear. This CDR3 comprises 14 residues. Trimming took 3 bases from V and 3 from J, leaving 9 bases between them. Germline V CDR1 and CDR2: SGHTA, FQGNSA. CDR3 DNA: TGTGCCAGCAGCTTTGGGTCAAGCTACAATGAGCAGTTCTTC. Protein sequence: CASSFGSSYNEQFF.

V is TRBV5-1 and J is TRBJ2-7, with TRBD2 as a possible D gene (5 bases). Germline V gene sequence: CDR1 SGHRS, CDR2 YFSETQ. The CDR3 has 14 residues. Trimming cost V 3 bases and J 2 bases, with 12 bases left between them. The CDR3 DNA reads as TGCGCCAGCAGCTCCAGAGGGTCGGCCTACGAGCAGTACTTC. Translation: CASSSRGSAYEQYF.

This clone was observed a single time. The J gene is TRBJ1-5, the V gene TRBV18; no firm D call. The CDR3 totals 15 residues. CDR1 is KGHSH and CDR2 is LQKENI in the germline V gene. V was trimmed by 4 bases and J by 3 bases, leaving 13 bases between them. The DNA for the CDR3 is TGTGCCAGCTCACAATTTGAGGGTAACAATCAGCCCCAGCATTTT. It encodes CASSQFEGNNQPQHF.

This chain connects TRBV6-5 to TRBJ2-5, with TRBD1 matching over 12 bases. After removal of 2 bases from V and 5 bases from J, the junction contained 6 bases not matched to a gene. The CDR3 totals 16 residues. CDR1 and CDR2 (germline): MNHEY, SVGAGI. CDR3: CASSYRGQGARETQYF. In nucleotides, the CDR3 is TGTGCCAGCAGTTACCGGGGACAGGGGGCTAGGGAGACCCAGTACTTC.

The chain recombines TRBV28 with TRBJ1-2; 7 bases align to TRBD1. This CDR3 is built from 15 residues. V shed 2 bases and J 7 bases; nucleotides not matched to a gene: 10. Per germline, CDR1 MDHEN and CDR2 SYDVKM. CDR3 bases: TGTGCCAGCAGTTTAACGACAGGGAATTTAGGTGGCTACACCTTC. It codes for CASSLTTGNLGGYTF.

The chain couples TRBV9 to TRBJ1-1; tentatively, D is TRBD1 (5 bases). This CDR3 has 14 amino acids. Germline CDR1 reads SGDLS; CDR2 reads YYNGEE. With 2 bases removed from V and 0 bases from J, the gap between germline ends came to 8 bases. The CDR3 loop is CASSVTALNTEAFF. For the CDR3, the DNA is TGTGCCAGCAGCGTGACAGCCTTGAACACTGAAGCTTTCTTT. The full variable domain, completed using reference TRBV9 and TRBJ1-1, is DSGVTQTPKHLITATGQRVTLRCSPRSGDLSVYWYQQSLDQGLQFLIQYYNGEERAKGNILERFSAQQFPDLHSELNLSSLELGDSALYFCASSVTALNTEAFFGQGTRLTVV.

The chain's CDR3 is CASSAGQAYNEQFF. The DNA for the CDR3 is TGTGCCAGTAGCGCGGGACAGGCCTACAATGAGCAGTTCTTC. The genes are TRBV19 and TRBJ2-1; 8 nucleotides match TRBD1. V shed 6 bases, J shed 2 bases, and the junction held 3 bases outside the gene matches. This CDR3 is built from 14 residues. Germline V gives CDR1 LNHDA, CDR2 SQIVND (reference sequence).

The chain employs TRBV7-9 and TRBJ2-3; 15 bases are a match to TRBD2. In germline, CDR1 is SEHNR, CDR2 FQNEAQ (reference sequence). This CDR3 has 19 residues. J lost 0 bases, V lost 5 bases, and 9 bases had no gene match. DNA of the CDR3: TGTGCCAGCAGCATCACCCCGGGGACTAGCGGGGGGAGCACAGATACGCAGTATTTT. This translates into CASSITPGTSGGSTDTQYF. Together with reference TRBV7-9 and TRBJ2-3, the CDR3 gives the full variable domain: DTGVSQNPRHKITKRGQNVTFRCDPISEHNRLYWYRQTLGQGPEFLTYFQNEAQLEKSRLLSDRFSAERPKGSFSTLEIQRTEQGDSAMYLCASSITPGTSGGSTDTQYFGPGTRLTVL.

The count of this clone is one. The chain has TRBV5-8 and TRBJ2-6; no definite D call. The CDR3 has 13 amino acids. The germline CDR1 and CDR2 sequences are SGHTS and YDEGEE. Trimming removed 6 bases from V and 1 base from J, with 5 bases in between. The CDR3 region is CASTWSGANVLTF. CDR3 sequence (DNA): TGTGCCAGCACCTGGTCTGGGGCCAACGTCCTGACTTTC.

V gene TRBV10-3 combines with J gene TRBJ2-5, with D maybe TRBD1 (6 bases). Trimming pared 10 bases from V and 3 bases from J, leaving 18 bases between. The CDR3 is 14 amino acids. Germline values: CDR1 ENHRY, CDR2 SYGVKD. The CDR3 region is CASRTGSSEETQYF. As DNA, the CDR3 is TGTGCCAGCAGAACAGGGAGCAGTGAAGAGACCCAGTACTTC.

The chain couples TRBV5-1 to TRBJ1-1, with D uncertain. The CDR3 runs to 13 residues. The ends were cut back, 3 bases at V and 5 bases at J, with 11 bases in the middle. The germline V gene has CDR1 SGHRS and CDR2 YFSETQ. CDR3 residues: CASSSSTRTEAFF. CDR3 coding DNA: TGCGCCAGCAGCTCCTCAACGAGGACTGAAGCTTTCTTT. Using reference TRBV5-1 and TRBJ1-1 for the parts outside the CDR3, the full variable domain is KAGVTQTPRYLIKTRGQQVTLSCSPISGHRSVSWYQQTPGQGLQFLFEYFSETQRNKGNFPGRFSGRQFSNSRSEMNVSTLELGDSALYLCASSSSTRTEAFFGQGTRLTVV.

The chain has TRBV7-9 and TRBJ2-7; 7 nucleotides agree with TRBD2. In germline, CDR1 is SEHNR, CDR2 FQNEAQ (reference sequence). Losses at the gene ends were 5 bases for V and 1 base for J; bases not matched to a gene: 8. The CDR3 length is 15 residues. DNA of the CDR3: TGTGCCAGCAGCCAGCGGGACTTTAATTCCTACGAGCAGTACTTC. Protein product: CASSQRDFNSYEQYF.

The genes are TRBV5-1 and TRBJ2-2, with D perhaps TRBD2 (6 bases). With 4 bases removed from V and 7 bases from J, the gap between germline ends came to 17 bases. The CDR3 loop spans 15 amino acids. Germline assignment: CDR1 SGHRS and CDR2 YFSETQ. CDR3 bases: TGCGCCAGCAGCCTCCGGACGGGGGTTGGCGGGGAGCTGTTTTTT. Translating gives CASSLRTGVGGELFF. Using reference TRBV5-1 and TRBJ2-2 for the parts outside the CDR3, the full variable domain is KAGVTQTPRYLIKTRGQQVTLSCSPISGHRSVSWYQQTPGQGLQFLFEYFSETQRNKGNFPGRFSGRQFSNSRSEMNVSTLELGDSALYLCASSLRTGVGGELFFGEGSRLTVL.

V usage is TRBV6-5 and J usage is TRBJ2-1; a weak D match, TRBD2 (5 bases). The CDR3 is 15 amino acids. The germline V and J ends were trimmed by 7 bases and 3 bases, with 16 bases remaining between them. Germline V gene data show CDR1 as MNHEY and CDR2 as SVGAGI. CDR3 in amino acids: CASTPFGGSYNEQFF. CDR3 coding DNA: TGTGCCAGCACCCCCTTTGGAGGAAGCTACAATGAGCAGTTCTTC.

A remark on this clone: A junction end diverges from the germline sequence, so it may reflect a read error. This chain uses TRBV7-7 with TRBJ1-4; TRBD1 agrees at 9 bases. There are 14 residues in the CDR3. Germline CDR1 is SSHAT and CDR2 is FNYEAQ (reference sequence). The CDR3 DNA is TGTGCTAGCAGCTCCGGGACAGGGTTTGAAAAACTGTTTTTT. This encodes CASSSGTGFEKLFF.

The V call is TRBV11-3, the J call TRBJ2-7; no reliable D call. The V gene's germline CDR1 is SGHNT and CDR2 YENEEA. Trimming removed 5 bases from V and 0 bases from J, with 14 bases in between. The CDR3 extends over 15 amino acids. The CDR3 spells CASSPGGRDSYEQYF. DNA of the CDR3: TGTGCCAGCAGCCCGGGTGGCAGAGACTCCTACGAGCAGTACTTC.

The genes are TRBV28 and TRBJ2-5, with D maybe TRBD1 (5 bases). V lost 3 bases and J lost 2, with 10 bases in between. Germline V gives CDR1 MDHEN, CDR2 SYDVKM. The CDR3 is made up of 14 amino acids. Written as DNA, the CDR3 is TGTGCCAGCAGTTTTTGGGGCAGACAAGAGACCCAGTACTTC. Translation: CASSFWGRQETQYF.

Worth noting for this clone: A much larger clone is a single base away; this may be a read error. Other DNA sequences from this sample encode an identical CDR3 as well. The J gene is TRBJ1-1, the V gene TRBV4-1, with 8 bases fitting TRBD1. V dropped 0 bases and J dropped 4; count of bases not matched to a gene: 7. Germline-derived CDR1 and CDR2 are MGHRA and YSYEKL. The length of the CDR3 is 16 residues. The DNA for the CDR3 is TGCGCCAGCAGCCAAGATCCCCGAACAGGGGGCACTGAAGCTTTCTTT. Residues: CASSQDPRTGGTEAFF.

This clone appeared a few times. For the CDR3, the DNA is TGTGCCAGCACTGGGGGGGCGTTGACCGGGGAGCTGTTTTTT. Residues: CASTGGALTGELFF. This chain connects TRBV27 to TRBJ2-2, with D perhaps TRBD2 (7 bases). Germline values: CDR1 MNHEY, CDR2 SMNVEV (reference sequence). Between the trimmed V and J ends, which lost 7 bases and 5 bases, there was a span of 14 bases. The CDR3 has 14 amino acids.

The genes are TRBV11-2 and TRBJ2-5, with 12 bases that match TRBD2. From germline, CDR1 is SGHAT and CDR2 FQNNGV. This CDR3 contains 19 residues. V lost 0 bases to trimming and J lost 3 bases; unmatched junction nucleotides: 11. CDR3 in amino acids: CASSLDLLAGGFAKETQYF. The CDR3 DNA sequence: TGTGCCAGCAGCTTAGATCTCCTAGCGGGGGGGTTCGCTAAAGAGACCCAGTACTTC.

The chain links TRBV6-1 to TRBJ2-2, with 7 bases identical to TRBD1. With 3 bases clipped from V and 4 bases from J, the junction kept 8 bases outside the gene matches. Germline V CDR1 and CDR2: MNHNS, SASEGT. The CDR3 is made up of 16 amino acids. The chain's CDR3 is CASSDLGTVSTGELFF. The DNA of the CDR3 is TGTGCCAGCAGTGACCTAGGGACAGTTTCCACCGGGGAGCTGTTTTTT.

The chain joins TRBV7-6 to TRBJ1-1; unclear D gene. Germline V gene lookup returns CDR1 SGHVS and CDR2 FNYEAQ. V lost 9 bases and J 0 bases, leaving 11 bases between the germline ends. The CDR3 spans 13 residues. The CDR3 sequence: CASSAGMNTEAFF. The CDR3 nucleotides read TGTGCCAGTTCGGCGGGGATGAACACTGAAGCTTTCTTT.

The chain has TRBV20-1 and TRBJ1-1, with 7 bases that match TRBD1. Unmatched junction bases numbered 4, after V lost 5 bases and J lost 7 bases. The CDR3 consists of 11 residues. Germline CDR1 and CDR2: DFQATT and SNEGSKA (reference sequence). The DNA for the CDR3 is TGCAGTGCTCGAAGACAGGGTGAAGCTTTCTTT. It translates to CSARRQGEAFF.

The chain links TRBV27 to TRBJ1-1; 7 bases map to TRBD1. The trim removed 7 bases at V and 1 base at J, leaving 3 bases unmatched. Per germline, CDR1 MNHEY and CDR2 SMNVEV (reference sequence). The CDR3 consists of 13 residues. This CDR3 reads CASTDRANTEAFF. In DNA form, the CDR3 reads TGTGCCAGCACCGACAGGGCGAACACTGAAGCTTTCTTT.